These 25 T cell receptor beta chains came from one sample sequenced in a study of T cells in Graves' hyperthyroidism and ophthalmopathy. RNA transcripts served as the template for amplifying TCR beta CDR3 regions. HTBI primers were used for first-round RT-PCR of the TCR CDR3. MiXCR, run by TCRdb on the multiplex PCR reads, gives a single entry per CDR3 protein. The sample lists roughly 570,000 distinct CDR3 sequences, 40% to 55% occurring once. The sequenced material came from peripheral blood or thyroid tissue (not recorded which). These receptors all come from an adult woman with Graves' disease, either hyperthyroidism or ophthalmopathy (not recorded which).

This clonotype has ten or more counts. The chain has TRBV7-2 and TRBJ2-7; D unclear. Trimming cost V 5 bases and J 4 bases, with 15 bases left between them. Germline V gene lookup returns CDR1 SGHTA and CDR2 FQGNSA. CDR3 size: 14 residues. The CDR3 nucleotides read TGTGCCAGCAGCCTGAGGACCCTTACTTACGAGCAGTACTTC. This codes for CASSLRTLTYEQYF.

This clonotype was detected many times. The rearrangement joins TRBV10-3 to TRBJ1-1; possible D gene TRBD1, 6 bases. The germline V gene has CDR1 ENHRY and CDR2 SYGVKD. The CDR3 spans 14 residues. Trimming shortened V by 0 bases and J by 5 bases, and 10 bases separated the two germline ends. The DNA for the CDR3 is TGTGCCATCAGTGAGTCCTTGGGGGCGACTGAAGCTTTCTTT. Its protein is CAISESLGATEAFF.

V usage is TRBV29-1 and J usage is TRBJ1-6; 7 bases align to TRBD1. Germline CDR1 reads SQVTM; CDR2 reads ANQGSEA. The ends lost 7 bases at V and 9 bases at J; junction bases unmatched: 6. The CDR3 has 12 residues. CDR3 in DNA: TGCAGCGGAGTGTACAGGGGTTCACCCCTCCACTTT. Translation: CSGVYRGSPLHF.

The chain couples TRBV7-2 to TRBJ2-7; 8 bases align to TRBD2. The V gene end was trimmed by 3 bases and the J gene end by 7 bases; junction bases not matched to a gene: 14. CDR3 length: 16 amino acids. The germline V gene encodes CDR1 SGHTA and CDR2 FQGNSA. The CDR3 coding sequence is TGTGCCAGCAGCTTCTTCGCGGGTAGCGGGATGGGGGAGCAGTACTTC. Translation: CASSFFAGSGMGEQYF. The complete variable domain, with remaining parts taken from reference TRBV7-2 and TRBJ2-7, reads GAGVSQSPSNKVTEKGKDVELRCDPISGHTALYWYRQSLGQGLEFLIYFQGNSAPDKSGLPSDRFSAERTGGSVSTLTIQRTQQEDSAVYLCASSFFAGSGMGEQYFGPGTRLTVT.

The chain joins TRBV6-2 or TRBV6-3 to TRBJ2-7, with 9 bases fitting TRBD2. The V segment lost 6 bases and the J segment 7 bases; nucleotides outside the gene matches: 13. This CDR3 is 15 amino acids long. Per germline, CDR1 MNHEY and CDR2 SVGEGT. CDR3 nucleotide sequence: TGTGCCAGCAGGTCCTCTCTTGGACTAGCGTGGGAGCAGTACTTC. Translation: CASRSSLGLAWEQYF.

The V and J genes are TRBV29-1 and TRBJ1-1; TRBD1 is a possible D gene (6 bases). Trimming pared 3 bases from V and 2 bases from J, leaving 10 bases between. Germline values: CDR1 SQVTM, CDR2 ANQGSEA. The CDR3 is 13 amino acids. CDR3 in DNA: TGCAGCGTTGATCAGGGGCACAACACTGAAGCTTTCTTT. Translation: CSVDQGHNTEAFF. The full variable domain, in which reference TRBV29-1 and TRBJ1-1 provide the parts outside the CDR3, is SAVISQKPSRDICQRGTSLTIQCQVDSQVTMMFWYRQQPGQSLTLIATANQGSEATYESGFVIDKFPISRPNLTFSTLTVSNMSPEDSSIYLCSVDQGHNTEAFFGQGTRLTVV.

This clonotype has just a few counts. The chain couples TRBV7-8 to TRBJ2-7; D remains ambiguous. From germline, CDR1 is SGHVS and CDR2 FQNEAQ. The CDR3 contains 13 residues. Trimming took 5 bases from V and 5 from J, leaving 13 bases between them. Written as DNA, the CDR3 is TGTGCCAGCAGCCCACCTCGAGGAGACGAGCAGTACTTC. This sequence encodes CASSPPRGDEQYF.

The V and J genes are TRBV29-1 and TRBJ1-2; tentatively, D is TRBD1 (5 bases). The CDR3 runs to 13 residues. Germline CDR1 and CDR2: SQVTM and ANQGSEA. The V end was cut by 3 bases, the J end by 4 bases, with 12 bases between. The CDR3 region has the DNA TGCAGCGTTGATGGGGGGGAAACCTATGGCTACACCTTC. Protein sequence: CSVDGGETYGYTF. The whole variable domain, filled in from reference TRBV29-1 and TRBJ1-2, reads SAVISQKPSRDICQRGTSLTIQCQVDSQVTMMFWYRQQPGQSLTLIATANQGSEATYESGFVIDKFPISRPNLTFSTLTVSNMSPEDSSIYLCSVDGGETYGYTFGSGTRLTVV.

The genes are TRBV7-3 and TRBJ2-6; the match to TRBD1 covers 8 bases. This CDR3 spans 17 amino acids. CDR1 and CDR2 from the germline V gene are SGHTA and FQGTGA. The junction had 6 bases not matched to a gene; V was cut back by 3 bases and J by 2 bases. For the CDR3, the DNA is TGTGCCAGCAGCTTGGGGGCAGGGGGCACTGGGGCCAACGTCCTGACTTTC. As protein: CASSLGAGGTGANVLTF.

Comment on this clonotype: A much larger clone lies a single base off, so this may be a read error. V usage is TRBV19 and J usage is TRBJ2-2; TRBD2 aligns across 11 bases. Germline V CDR1 and CDR2: LNHDA, SQIVND (reference sequence). The CDR3 runs to 16 residues. The CDR3 reads CASRVLAGGNTEELFF. CDR3 DNA sequence: TGTGCCAGTCGGGTCCTAGCGGGAGGTAACACCGAGGAGCTGTTTTTT.

In its sample, this clonotype was seen many times. The chain uses TRBV3-1 and TRBJ1-1; TRBD1 might be the D (6 bases). CDR3 length: 13 amino acids. Trimming pared 4 bases from V and 3 bases from J, leaving 9 bases between. Germline loops: CDR1 LGHDT, CDR2 YNNKEL (reference sequence). The CDR3 DNA is TGTGCCAGCAGCCCTACAGGGTACACTGAAGCTTTCTTT. This codes for CASSPTGYTEAFF.

This clonotype was found a few times. The chain couples TRBV2 to TRBJ2-5; 7 nucleotides agree with TRBD1. Germline CDR1 reads SNHLY; CDR2 reads FYNNEI. This CDR3 region has 15 residues. Unmatched junction bases numbered 9, after V lost 7 bases and J lost 1 base. For the CDR3, the DNA is TGTGCCAGCACCCAAACGAGACAGGGCCAAGAGACCCAGTACTTC. Amino acid sequence: CASTQTRQGQETQYF.

This chain uses TRBV19 with TRBJ1-5; TRBD1 might be the D (5 bases). Germline V gene data show CDR1 as LNHDA and CDR2 as SQIVND (reference sequence). The germline V and J ends were trimmed by 7 bases and 5 bases, with 12 bases remaining between them. This CDR3 comprises 13 residues. DNA of the CDR3: TGTGCCAGTAAAGACGGGACGTATCAGCCCCAGCATTTT. Translating it yields CASKDGTYQPQHF. Full variable domain (remainder filled in from reference TRBV19 and TRBJ1-5): DGGITQSPKYLFRKEGQNVTLSCEQNLNHDAMYWYRQDPGQGLRLIYYSQIVNDFQKGDIAEGYSVSREKKESFPLTVTSAQKNPTAFYLCASKDGTYQPQHFGDGTRLSIL.

This clonotype appeared many times. The chain is built from TRBV20-1 and TRBJ2-7; D assignment may be TRBD1 or TRBD2 (5 bases each). V was shortened by 6 bases and J by 5 bases, with 20 bases between the two germline ends. The germline gives CDR1 DFQATT, CDR2 SNEGSKA (reference sequence). This CDR3 has 14 amino acids. DNA of the CDR3: TGCAGTGCACCAAAAGGAGGCAGGGATGACGAGCAGTACTTC. Its translation is CSAPKGGRDDEQYF.

CDR3 in amino acids: CASSLRARAEDTQYF. As DNA, the CDR3 is TGTGCCAGCAGCTTGAGGGCCAGGGCGGAGGATACGCAGTATTTT. The chain links TRBV5-4 to TRBJ2-3; TRBD1 might be the D (5 bases). Germline CDR1 is SGHNT and CDR2 is YYREEE (reference sequence). Trimming shortened V by 1 base and J by 6 bases, and 15 bases separated the two germline ends. This CDR3 has 15 amino acids.

Many counts were recorded for this clonotype. The V gene is TRBV9, the J gene TRBJ1-5, with D unresolved. Trimming removed 5 bases from V and 0 bases from J, with 12 bases in between. Germline CDR1 and CDR2: SGDLS and YYNGEE. The length of the CDR3 is 15 residues. CDR3 residues: CASSKDDYSNQPQHF. In DNA form, the CDR3 reads TGTGCCAGCAGTAAGGATGATTATAGCAATCAGCCCCAGCATTTT.

The chain has TRBV20-1 and TRBJ1-2; 7 bases are a match to TRBD1. Germline CDR1 reads DFQATT; CDR2 reads SNEGSKA (reference sequence). J lost 4 bases, V lost 6 bases, and 2 bases had no gene match. The CDR3 length is 11 residues. Here the CDR3 DNA reads TGCAGTGCCGGGACAGCCTATGGCTACACCTTC. Translated: CSAGTAYGYTF.

To note about this clonotype: The junction differs from germline at one of its ends, possibly a read error. This chain joins TRBV7-7 and TRBJ1-3, with TRBD1 identical over 8 bases. The germline V gene has CDR1 SSHAT and CDR2 FNYEAQ (reference sequence). The CDR3 contains 18 residues. CDR3 nucleotides: TGTGCTAGCAGCCCGACAGGGGCAGACTTTAGCTCTGGAAACACCATATATTTT. Protein sequence: CASSPTGADFSSGNTIYF.

This clonotype appeared many times. The chain combines TRBV2 with TRBJ2-7; possible D gene TRBD1, 5 bases. Germline V gene data show CDR1 as SNHLY and CDR2 as FYNNEI. The CDR3 runs to 14 residues. The V gene lost 1 base and the J gene lost 6 bases, with 13 bases spanning the gap. The CDR3 spells CASSEEAGWGEQYF. CDR3 in DNA: TGTGCCAGCAGTGAAGAGGCAGGGTGGGGCGAGCAGTACTTC.

The table lists this clonotype with a few counts. The genes are TRBV20-1 and TRBJ1-2; tentatively, D is TRBD1 (6 bases). Germline loops: CDR1 DFQATT, CDR2 SNEGSKA (reference sequence). The V gene lost 1 base and the J gene lost 6 bases, with 9 bases spanning the gap. The CDR3 is 12 residues long. CDR3 region: CSARGTDDGYTF. For the CDR3, the DNA is TGCAGTGCTAGAGGGACAGACGATGGCTACACCTTC.

This clonotype is a singleton in its sample. A junction boundary mismatches the germline segment, possibly from a read error. The chain recombines TRBV9 with TRBJ1-1; D is ambiguous. CDR3 length: 15 amino acids. CDR1 SGDLS and CDR2 YYNGEE come from the germline V gene. In nucleotides, the CDR3 is TGTGCCAGTAGCGCTTCGGACTACCCGGGCACTGAAGCTTTCTTT. Translating it yields CASSASDYPGTEAFF.

This clonotype was seen at least ten times. The rearrangement uses TRBV27 and TRBJ2-5; TRBD1 or TRBD2 may be the D gene (5 bases each). The V and J ends lost 2 bases and 3 bases respectively, with 10 bases between them. The CDR3 is 14 residues long. CDR1 and CDR2 from the germline V gene are MNHEY and SMNVEV (reference sequence). This CDR3 is CASSLLGREETQYF. The CDR3 DNA is TGTGCCAGCAGTTTACTGGGACGGGAAGAGACCCAGTACTTC.

This clonotype was seen ten or more times. A clone one base away is much larger, so this may be a read error. The chain is built from TRBV7-2 and TRBJ2-2; TRBD1 aligns across 8 bases. The CDR3 is 13 residues long. The trim removed 3 bases at V and 6 bases at J, leaving 0 bases unmatched. Germline-derived CDR1 and CDR2 are SGHTA and FQGNSA. CDR3 amino acids: CASSLDRAGELFF. CDR3 in DNA: TGTGCCAGCAGCTTGGACAGGGCCGGGGAGCTGTTTTTT.

Remarks on this clonotype: Mismatch with germline at one junction end may stem from a read error. The rearrangement links TRBV29-1 to TRBJ1-1; D is uncertain. Germline V CDR1 and CDR2: SQVTM, ANQGSEA. This CDR3 region has 11 residues. The chain's CDR3 is CSVSRKTEAFF. The CDR3 region has the DNA TGCAGCGTTAGCAGGAAAACTGAGGCTTTCTTT.

This clonotype was observed many times. The gene calls are TRBV7-9 and TRBJ2-5; D perhaps matches TRBD1 (6 bases). The V gene lost 0 bases and the J gene lost 1 base, with 15 bases spanning the gap. The germline V gene encodes CDR1 SEHNR and CDR2 FQNEAQ (reference sequence). CDR3 length: 17 residues. CDR3 coding DNA: TGTGCCAGCAGCTTAGCTCTGGGGTACAGGGTCCAAGAGACCCAGTACTTC. It specifies CASSLALGYRVQETQYF.